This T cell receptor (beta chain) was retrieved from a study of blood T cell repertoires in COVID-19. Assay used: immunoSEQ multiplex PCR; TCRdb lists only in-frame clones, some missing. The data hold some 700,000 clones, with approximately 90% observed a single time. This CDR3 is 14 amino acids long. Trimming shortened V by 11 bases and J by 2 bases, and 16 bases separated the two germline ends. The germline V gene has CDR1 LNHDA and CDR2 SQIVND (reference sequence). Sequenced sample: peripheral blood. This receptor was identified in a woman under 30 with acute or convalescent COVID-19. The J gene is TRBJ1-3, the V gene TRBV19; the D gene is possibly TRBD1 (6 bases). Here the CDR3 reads CASKGVVAGNTIYF. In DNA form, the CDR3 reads TGTGCCTCGAAGGGGGTCGTGGCTGGAAACACCATATATTTT.